This T cell receptor beta chain was profiled in a study of T cell responses to AZD1222 COVID-19 vaccine. Study-wide results and limits: After two AZD1222 doses, spike-specific TCR breadth and depth rose versus day 0. The number of AZD1222 recipients seropositive at baseline was only five to seven.

This clone has a single count. Antigen unknown. Germline lookup yields CDR1 SGHNT and CDR2 YENEEA. Trimming removed 5 bases at V and 1 base at J, with 11 bases between. The CDR3 has 14 amino acids. The repertoire was sequenced with immunoSEQ multiplex PCR; TCRdb's copy has only in-frame clones and lacks some. The top ten hold 0.95% to 1% of the sample, which has roughly 190,000 clones, approximately 91% seen once. Material: peripheral blood, obtained on day 0 of AZD1222 vaccination. The chain couples TRBV11-3 to TRBJ1-2, with D uncertain. The clonotype originates from an adult in good health. Here the CDR3 reads CASSPLDGNYGYTF. The CDR3 DNA is TGTGCCAGCAGCCCTCTCGACGGTAACTATGGCTACACCTTC.